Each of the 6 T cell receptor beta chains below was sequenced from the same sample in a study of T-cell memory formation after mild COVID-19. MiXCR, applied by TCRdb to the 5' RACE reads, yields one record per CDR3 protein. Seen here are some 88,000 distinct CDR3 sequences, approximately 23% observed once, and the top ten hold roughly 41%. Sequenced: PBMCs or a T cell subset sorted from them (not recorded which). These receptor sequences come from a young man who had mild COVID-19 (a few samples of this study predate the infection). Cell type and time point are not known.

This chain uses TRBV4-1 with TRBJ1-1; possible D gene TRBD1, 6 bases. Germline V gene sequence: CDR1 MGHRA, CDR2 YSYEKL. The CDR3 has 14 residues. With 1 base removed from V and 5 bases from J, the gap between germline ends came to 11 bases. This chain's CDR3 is CASSQGQGRTEAFF. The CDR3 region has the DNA TGCGCCAGCAGCCAAGGGCAGGGGAGAACTGAAGCTTTCTTT.

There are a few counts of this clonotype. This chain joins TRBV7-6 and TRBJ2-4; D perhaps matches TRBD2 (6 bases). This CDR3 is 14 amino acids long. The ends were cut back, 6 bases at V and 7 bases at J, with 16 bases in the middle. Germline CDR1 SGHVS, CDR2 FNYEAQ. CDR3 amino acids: CASSPLGLGNIQYF. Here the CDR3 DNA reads TGTGCCAGCAGTCCTTTGGGACTCGGGAACATTCAGTACTTC.

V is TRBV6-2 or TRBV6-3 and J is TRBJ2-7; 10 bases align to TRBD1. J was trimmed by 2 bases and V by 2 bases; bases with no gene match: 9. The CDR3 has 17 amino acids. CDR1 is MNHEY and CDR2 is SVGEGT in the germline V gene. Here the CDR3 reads CASSYPGQGYSTYEQYF. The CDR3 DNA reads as TGTGCCAGCAGTTACCCGGGACAGGGGTACTCAACCTACGAGCAGTACTTC.

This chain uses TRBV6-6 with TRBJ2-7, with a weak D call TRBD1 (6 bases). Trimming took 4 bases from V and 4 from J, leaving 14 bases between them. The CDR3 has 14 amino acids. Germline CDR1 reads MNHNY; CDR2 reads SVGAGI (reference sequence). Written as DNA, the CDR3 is TGTGCCAGCAGTTTCGGACAGAATCCATACGAGCAGTACGTC. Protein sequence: CASSFGQNPYEQYV.

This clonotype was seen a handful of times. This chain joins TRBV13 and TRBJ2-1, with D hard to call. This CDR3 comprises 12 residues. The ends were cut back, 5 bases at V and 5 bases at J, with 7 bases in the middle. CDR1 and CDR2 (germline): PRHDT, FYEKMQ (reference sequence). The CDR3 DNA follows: TGTGCCAGCAGCACATACGACAATGAGCAGTTCTTC. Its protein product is CASSTYDNEQFF.

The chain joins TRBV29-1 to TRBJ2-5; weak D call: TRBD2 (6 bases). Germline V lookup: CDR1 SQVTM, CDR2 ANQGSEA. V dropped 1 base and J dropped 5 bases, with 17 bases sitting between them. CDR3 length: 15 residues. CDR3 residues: CSVEGGLRGPETQYF. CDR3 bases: TGCAGCGTTGAAGGGGGACTCAGAGGGCCCGAGACCCAGTACTTC.